Given below is one TCR beta chain in context. This sample is drawn from a study of blood T cell repertoires in COVID-19. Study overall: T cells, B-cell-depleted T cells, or PBMCs supplied cDNA or gDNA.

The V gene's germline CDR1 is LGHNA and CDR2 YNFKEQ. V lost 3 bases and J lost 7; bases outside the gene matches: 6. This CDR3 is 14 amino acids long. Libraries were prepared by immunoSEQ multiplex PCR; TCRdb keeps only in-frame clonotypes and omits some of them. This table holds about 180,000 clones, roughly 81% found once. The receptor comes from a woman older than 75 with COVID-19, enrolled during active disease. The chain has TRBV4-2 and TRBJ2-1; 7 nucleotides line up with TRBD2. Sequenced sample: peripheral blood. The CDR3 region is CASSQGAGVNEQFF. The CDR3 coding sequence is TGTGCCAGCAGCCAGGGTGCGGGAGTGAATGAGCAGTTCTTC.